The present entry profiles one T cell receptor (beta chain) with its context. What it binds is unknown. This entry is derived from a study of T cell responses to AZD1222 COVID-19 vaccine. Study in general: Second doses at about 4 or about 12 weeks were pooled.

General study results and limits: There were mostly white British donors and more females than males, and clonal diversity was possibly underestimated.

Here immunoSEQ multiplex PCR was the method, and the copy in TCRdb shows in-frame clones only, minus some. This table holds under 150,000 clones, 85% to 95% found once. The sequenced sample was peripheral blood, obtained on day 0 of AZD1222 vaccination. The TCR sequence derives from an adult in good health.

The CDR3 DNA sequence: TGCGCCAGCAGCTTGGTCCCGACAGCGAACACTGAAGCTTTCTTT. Translated: CASSLVPTANTEAFF. The J gene is TRBJ1-1, the V gene TRBV5-1; tentative D call: TRBD1 (5 bases). Germline values: CDR1 SGHRS, CDR2 YFSETQ. This CDR3 has 15 amino acids. V lost 0 bases and J 1 base, leaving 10 bases between the germline ends.